These 26 T cell receptor beta chains share one sample of origin, sequenced in a study of patients and donors after allogeneic stem cell transplantation. TCRdb passed the RT-PCR reads through MiXCR, listing each CDR3 protein once. The data contain about a million distinct CDR3 sequences, roughly 18% of them seen just once; the ten biggest clones take up 6%. Sequencing was carried out using blood, either unsorted or a sorted T cell fraction (not recorded which). These receptors all stem from a human donor who was either an allogeneic HSCT recipient or a stem cell or donor lymphocyte infusion donor (not recorded which). It is not recorded whose cells these are; they may come from a transplant donor.

The rearrangement links TRBV12-3 or TRBV12-4 to TRBJ2-7, with TRBD1 identical over 12 bases. V gave up 6 bases and J gave up 6 bases; unmatched junction bases: 6. The CDR3 loop spans 14 amino acids. Written as DNA, the CDR3 is TGTGCCAGCAGCTGGGGACAGGGGGCAATCGAGCAGTACTTC. This sequence encodes CASSWGQGAIEQYF.

This clonotype was picked up a small number of times. This chain connects TRBV2 to TRBJ2-1; D is possibly TRBD1 or TRBD2 (5 bases each). V lost 8 bases to trimming and J lost 5 bases, with 13 bases between them. This CDR3 region has 13 residues. CDR1 SNHLY and CDR2 FYNNEI come from the germline V gene. CDR3 in DNA: TGTGCCAGCTTGGGGGTAAACAACAATGAGCAGTTCTTC. This codes for CASLGVNNNEQFF.

V and J are TRBV29-1 and TRBJ2-7; 8 nucleotides agree with TRBD1. Germline V gene lookup returns CDR1 SQVTM and CDR2 ANQGSEA. The CDR3 is 14 amino acids. V was clipped by 4 bases and J by 3 bases; unmatched bases: 8. DNA for the CDR3: TGCAGCGTTGTGGGACAGGCAAATGTCTACGAGCAGTACTTC. This codes for CSVVGQANVYEQYF.

The chain employs TRBV9 and TRBJ1-4; no reliable D call. The CDR3 extends over 14 amino acids. Germline values: CDR1 SGDLS, CDR2 YYNGEE. The ends were cut back, 1 base at V and 0 bases at J, with 4 bases in the middle. This CDR3 is CASSVRPTNEKLFF. The CDR3 DNA reads TGTGCCAGCAGCGTACGGCCAACTAATGAAAAACTGTTTTTT.

This clonotype was counted between two and nine times. The rearrangement uses TRBV5-1 and TRBJ1-2; no clear D gene. Trimming removed 4 bases at V and 4 bases at J, with 11 bases between. This CDR3 comprises 13 residues. CDR1 and CDR2 (germline): SGHRS, YFSETQ. The CDR3 nucleotides read TGCGCCAGCAGCACTGACACGGGCTATGGCTACACCTTC. It encodes CASSTDTGYGYTF.

This clonotype was recorded a few times. The chain uses TRBV12-3 or TRBV12-4 and TRBJ1-1; 9 bases fit TRBD1. Trimming at V came to 4 bases and at J to 6 bases, leaving 15 bases not matched to a gene. The CDR3 extends over 17 amino acids. CDR3 region: CASSSQTGGGYSAEAFF. DNA of the CDR3: TGTGCCAGCAGTTCGCAGACAGGGGGGGGTTATAGCGCTGAAGCTTTCTTT.

The V call is TRBV5-1, the J call TRBJ1-3; D ambiguous. Germline lookup yields CDR1 SGHRS and CDR2 YFSETQ. Trimming took off 0 bases at V and 2 bases at J, with 15 bases between the two ends. CDR3 length: 17 amino acids. The CDR3 sequence is CASSLEPAQAAGNTIYF. CDR3 sequence (DNA): TGCGCCAGCAGCTTGGAACCAGCCCAGGCCGCTGGAAACACCATATATTTT. The full variable domain, with the rest looked up from reference TRBV5-1 and TRBJ1-3, is KAGVTQTPRYLIKTRGQQVTLSCSPISGHRSVSWYQQTPGQGLQFLFEYFSETQRNKGNFPGRFSGRQFSNSRSEMNVSTLELGDSALYLCASSLEPAQAAGNTIYFGEGSWLTVV.

The CDR3 DNA reads as TGCGCCAGCAGCTCCGGTGGAGGGAGTGATACGCAGTATTTT. This codes for CASSSGGGSDTQYF. The chain has TRBV5-1 and TRBJ2-3, with D perhaps TRBD2 (6 bases). Trimming cost V 3 bases and J 6 bases, with 14 bases left between them. This CDR3 contains 14 residues. The germline V gene has CDR1 SGHRS and CDR2 YFSETQ.

This clonotype has only a few counts. The J gene is TRBJ1-2, the V gene TRBV6-1; D gene unclear. Germline V lookup: CDR1 MNHNS, CDR2 SASEGT. CDR3 size: 15 residues. With 5 bases removed from V and 0 bases from J, the gap between germline ends came to 13 bases. The CDR3 reads CASSQSDGTNYGYTF. The CDR3 nucleotides are TGTGCCAGCAGTCAATCAGACGGAACTAACTATGGCTACACCTTC.

This clonotype turned up a few times. The chain joins TRBV11-3 to TRBJ2-1; TRBD1 matches 8 bases. J gave up 9 bases and V 0 bases, and 1 base lay outside the gene matches. There are 13 residues in the CDR3. Germline V gives CDR1 SGHNT, CDR2 YENEEA. This chain's CDR3 is CASSLDQGAEQFF. The CDR3 bases are TGTGCCAGCAGCTTAGACCAGGGGGCTGAGCAGTTCTTC. The full variable domain, in which reference TRBV11-3 and TRBJ2-1 provide the parts outside the CDR3, is EAGVVQSPRYKIIEKKQPVAFWCNPISGHNTLYWYLQNLGQGPELLIRYENEEAVDDSQLPKDRFSAERLKGVDSTLKIQPAELGDSAVYLCASSLDQGAEQFFGPGTRLTVL.

This clonotype was observed a handful of times. The chain links TRBV14 to TRBJ1-1; D is possibly TRBD1 (6 bases). This CDR3 has 16 residues. The germline V gene encodes CDR1 SGHDN and CDR2 FVKESK. The V gene lost 4 bases and the J gene lost 4 bases, with 19 bases spanning the gap. CDR3 loop: CASSREQTGIGTEAFF. The CDR3, as DNA: TGTGCCAGCAGCCGCGAACAAACAGGGATCGGCACTGAAGCTTTCTTT.

The rearrangement joins TRBV29-1 to TRBJ1-3; D may be TRBD1 (5 bases). This CDR3 is built from 14 residues. Germline V gene lookup returns CDR1 SQVTM and CDR2 ANQGSEA. V lost 3 bases and J lost 3, with 12 bases in between. In DNA form, the CDR3 reads TGCAGCGTTGACGCTGAGGGGCTTGGAAACACCATATATTTT. It encodes CSVDAEGLGNTIYF. Full variable domain (missing parts from reference TRBV29-1 and TRBJ1-3): SAVISQKPSRDICQRGTSLTIQCQVDSQVTMMFWYRQQPGQSLTLIATANQGSEATYESGFVIDKFPISRPNLTFSTLTVSNMSPEDSSIYLCSVDAEGLGNTIYFGEGSWLTVV.

The chain links TRBV4-1 to TRBJ2-7; D is undetermined. The CDR3 sequence is 13 residues long. V lost 0 bases and J 3 bases, leaving 6 bases between the germline ends. The germline CDR1 and CDR2 sequences are MGHRA and YSYEKL. CDR3 protein: CASSQEYSYEQYF. For the CDR3, the DNA is TGCGCCAGCAGCCAAGAGTACAGCTACGAGCAGTACTTC.

This clonotype was observed many times. The rearrangement links TRBV4-2 to TRBJ1-1, with 8 positions matching TRBD1. The CDR3 is made up of 16 amino acids. Unmatched junction bases numbered 8, after V lost 4 bases and J lost 1 base. Germline assignment: CDR1 LGHNA and CDR2 YNFKEQ. CDR3 residues: CASSPRAGGSNTEAFF. The CDR3 DNA follows: TGTGCCAGCAGCCCCCGGGCAGGGGGCTCGAACACTGAAGCTTTCTTT.

The chain has TRBV30 and TRBJ1-1; a weak D match, TRBD1 (6 bases). V was shortened by 2 bases and J by 3 bases, with 10 bases between the two germline ends. The V gene's germline CDR1 is GTSNPN and CDR2 SVGIG (reference sequence). The CDR3 consists of 13 residues. DNA for the CDR3: TGTGCCTGGAGTAGGGGGAAGTACACTGAAGCTTTCTTT. It is translated as CAWSRGKYTEAFF. The full variable domain, completed using reference TRBV30 and TRBJ1-1, is SQTIHQWPATLVQPVGSPLSLECTVEGTSNPNLYWYRQAAGRGLQLLFYSVGIGQISSEVPQNLSASRPQDRQFILSSKKLLLSDSGFYLCAWSRGKYTEAFFGQGTRLTVV.

This clonotype was seen only a few times. J is TRBJ2-3 and V is TRBV27; D not certain. Trimming cost V 0 bases and J 4 bases, with 11 bases left between them. The CDR3 sequence is 15 residues long. CDR1 is MNHEY and CDR2 is SMNVEV in the germline V gene (reference sequence). CDR3 residues: CASSLSGQQADTQYF. For the CDR3, the DNA is TGTGCCAGCAGTTTATCAGGGCAGCAAGCAGATACGCAGTATTTT.

This clonotype occurred a few times. This chain joins TRBV5-1 and TRBJ2-3; 7 nucleotides line up with TRBD2. The CDR3 spans 16 residues. Germline V gene lookup returns CDR1 SGHRS and CDR2 YFSETQ. The junction had 8 bases not matched to a gene; V was cut back by 4 bases and J by 0 bases. The CDR3 reads CASSIGTTSSTDTQYF. CDR3 DNA sequence: TGCGCCAGCAGCATAGGGACTACCTCTAGCACAGATACGCAGTATTTT.

This chain joins TRBV12-3 or TRBV12-4 and TRBJ2-1; D possibly corresponds to TRBD2 (6 bases). Between the trimmed V and J ends, which lost 5 bases and 10 bases, there was a span of 21 bases. The CDR3 runs 15 residues. The CDR3 bases are TGTGCCAGCAGTGAACTAAAGGGCCCGGGAGCGGAGCAGTTCTTC. This gives the protein CASSELKGPGAEQFF.

This clonotype has only a few counts. V and J are TRBV6-1 and TRBJ2-6; 7 bases are a match to TRBD2. CDR1 and CDR2 (germline): MNHNS, SASEGT. The J segment lost 0 bases and the V segment lost 6 bases, leaving 11 bases of the junction unmatched. The CDR3 has 18 residues. The CDR3 nucleotides are TGTGCCAGCAGCTGGGAGGGTACCGGGGTCTCTGGGGCCAACGTCCTGACTTTC. Amino acids: CASSWEGTGVSGANVLTF.

V is TRBV6-2 or TRBV6-3 and J is TRBJ1-4; no definite D call. Germline V gives CDR1 MNHEY, CDR2 SVGEGT. The V and J ends lost 6 bases and 5 bases respectively, with 7 bases between them. The CDR3 runs 12 residues. The CDR3 loop is CASRSENEKLFF. The CDR3 coding sequence is TGTGCCAGCAGGTCGGAGAATGAAAAACTGTTTTTT.

This chain connects TRBV12-3 or TRBV12-4 to TRBJ2-5, with TRBD2 as a possible D gene (6 bases). The CDR3 covers 15 residues. Trimming took 6 bases from V and 4 from J, leaving 18 bases between them. CDR3 sequence: CASSRGAVGRETQYF. The DNA of the CDR3 is TGTGCCAGCAGCCGCGGGGCGGTAGGGAGAGAGACCCAGTACTTC.

V is TRBV20-1 and J is TRBJ2-5; D is tentatively TRBD1 or TRBD2 (6 bases each). There are 15 residues in the CDR3. Germline V CDR1 and CDR2: DFQATT, SNEGSKA (reference sequence). V lost 0 bases to trimming and J lost 5 bases, with 16 bases between them. Here the CDR3 DNA reads TGCAGTGCTAGAGATTGGATGGGGGGCGGGGAGACCCAGTACTTC. It encodes CSARDWMGGGETQYF.

V and J are TRBV30 and TRBJ1-2; D unresolved. Germline CDR1 reads GTSNPN; CDR2 reads SVGIG (reference sequence). V dropped 0 bases and J dropped 2 bases, with 19 bases sitting between them. CDR3 size: 17 residues. The DNA of the CDR3 is TGTGCCTGGAGTGTACAGCGGTTCGTGACAATGAACTATGGCTACACCTTC. Translation gives CAWSVQRFVTMNYGYTF.

The chain combines TRBV11-2 with TRBJ2-3; 16 bases are a match to TRBD2. The germline gives CDR1 SGHAT, CDR2 FQNNGV. CDR3 length equals 19 residues. Trimming cost V 3 bases and J 4 bases; bases outside gene matches: 10. CDR3 protein: CASSFRPGLAGGSADTQYF. The CDR3 bases are TGTGCCAGCAGCTTCCGACCGGGACTAGCGGGGGGGAGCGCAGATACGCAGTATTTT.

J is TRBJ2-1 and V is TRBV5-6; D may be TRBD1 or TRBD2 (5 bases each). This CDR3 region has 20 residues. Germline CDR1 reads SGHDT; CDR2 reads YYEEEE. V lost 5 bases, J lost 0 bases, and 27 bases lay in between. The CDR3 DNA reads as TGTGCCAGCAGTAAATTTATACTATGGGGGACGCCGAGCTCCTACAATGAGCAGTTCTTC. This gives the protein CASSKFILWGTPSSYNEQFF.

This clonotype has just a few counts. The chain carries TRBV28 and TRBJ2-1, with D tentatively TRBD2 (5 bases). The CDR3 has 14 residues. V lost 2 bases and J lost 7, with 12 bases in between. The germline gives CDR1 MDHEN, CDR2 SYDVKM. In nucleotides, the CDR3 is TGTGCCAGCAGTTTACGGGGTGGGTGGAATGAGCAGTTCTTC. Protein sequence: CASSLRGGWNEQFF.